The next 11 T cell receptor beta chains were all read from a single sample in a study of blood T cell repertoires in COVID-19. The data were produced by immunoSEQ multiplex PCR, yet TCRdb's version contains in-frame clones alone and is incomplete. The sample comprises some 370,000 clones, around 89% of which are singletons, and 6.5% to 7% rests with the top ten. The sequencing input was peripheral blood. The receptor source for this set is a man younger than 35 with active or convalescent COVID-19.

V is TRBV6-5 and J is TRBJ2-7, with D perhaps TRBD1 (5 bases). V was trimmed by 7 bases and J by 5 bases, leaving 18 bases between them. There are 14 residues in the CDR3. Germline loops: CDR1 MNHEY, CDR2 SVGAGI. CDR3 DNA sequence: TGTGCCAGCAAAAGGGGCGCAGTCTTAAACGAGCAGTACTTC. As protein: CASKRGAVLNEQYF.

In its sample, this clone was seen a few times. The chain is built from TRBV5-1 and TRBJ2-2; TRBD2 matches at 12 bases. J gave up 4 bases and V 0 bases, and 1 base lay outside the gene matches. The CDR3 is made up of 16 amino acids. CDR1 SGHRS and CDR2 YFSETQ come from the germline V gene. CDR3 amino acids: CASSLATSGSTGELFF. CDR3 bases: TGCGCCAGCAGCTTGGCGACTAGCGGGAGCACCGGGGAGCTGTTTTTT.

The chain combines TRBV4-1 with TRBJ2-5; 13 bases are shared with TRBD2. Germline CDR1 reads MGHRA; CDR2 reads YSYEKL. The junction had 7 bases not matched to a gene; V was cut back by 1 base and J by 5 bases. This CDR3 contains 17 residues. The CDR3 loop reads CASSQGVLAGGRETQYF. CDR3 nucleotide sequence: TGCGCCAGCAGCCAAGGTGTACTAGCGGGAGGGAGGGAGACCCAGTACTTC.

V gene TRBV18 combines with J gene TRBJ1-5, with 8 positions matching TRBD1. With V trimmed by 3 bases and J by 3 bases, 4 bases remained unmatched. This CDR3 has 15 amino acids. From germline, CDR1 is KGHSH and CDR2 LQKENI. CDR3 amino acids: CASSPDRGNNQPQHF. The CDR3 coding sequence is TGTGCCAGCTCACCTGACAGGGGTAACAATCAGCCCCAGCATTTT.

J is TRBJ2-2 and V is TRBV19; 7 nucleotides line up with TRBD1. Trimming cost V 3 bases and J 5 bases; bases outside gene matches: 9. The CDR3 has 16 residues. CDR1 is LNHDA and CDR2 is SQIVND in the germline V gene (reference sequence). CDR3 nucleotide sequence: TGTGCCAGTAGTATTGTCCAGGGGGTTTTAACCGGGGAGCTGTTTTTT. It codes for CASSIVQGVLTGELFF.

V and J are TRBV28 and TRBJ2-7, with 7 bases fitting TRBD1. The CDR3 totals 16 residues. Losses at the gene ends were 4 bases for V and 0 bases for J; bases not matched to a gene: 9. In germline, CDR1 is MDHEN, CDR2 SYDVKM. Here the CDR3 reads CASSSTGTVTSYEQYF. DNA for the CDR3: TGTGCCAGCAGTTCCACCGGGACAGTTACCTCCTACGAGCAGTACTTC.

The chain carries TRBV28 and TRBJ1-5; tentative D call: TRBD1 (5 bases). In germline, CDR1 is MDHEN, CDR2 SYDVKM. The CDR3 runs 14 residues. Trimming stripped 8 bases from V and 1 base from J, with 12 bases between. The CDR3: CASCPGGSNQPQHF. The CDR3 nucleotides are TGTGCCAGCTGCCCCGGGGGGAGCAATCAGCCCCAGCATTTT.

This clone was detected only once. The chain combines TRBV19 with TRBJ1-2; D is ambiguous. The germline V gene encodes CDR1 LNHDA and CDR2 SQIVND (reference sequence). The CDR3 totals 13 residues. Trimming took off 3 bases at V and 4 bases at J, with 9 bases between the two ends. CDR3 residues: CASSMRRGYGYTF. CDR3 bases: TGTGCCAGTAGTATGCGCCGTGGCTATGGCTACACCTTC.

The CDR3, as DNA: TGTGCCAGCAGTTTTTTGGGCATTGAAGCTTTCTTT. It translates to CASSFLGIEAFF. The chain couples TRBV12-3 or TRBV12-4 to TRBJ1-1; no firm D call. CDR3 length: 12 amino acids. The germline V and J ends were trimmed by 3 bases and 7 bases, with 9 bases remaining between them.

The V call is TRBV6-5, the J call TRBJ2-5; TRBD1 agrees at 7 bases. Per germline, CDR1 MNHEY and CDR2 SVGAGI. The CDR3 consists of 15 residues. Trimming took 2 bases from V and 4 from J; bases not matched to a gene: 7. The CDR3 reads CASSYEGANSETQYF. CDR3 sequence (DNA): TGTGCCAGCAGTTACGAGGGGGCGAACTCAGAGACCCAGTACTTC.

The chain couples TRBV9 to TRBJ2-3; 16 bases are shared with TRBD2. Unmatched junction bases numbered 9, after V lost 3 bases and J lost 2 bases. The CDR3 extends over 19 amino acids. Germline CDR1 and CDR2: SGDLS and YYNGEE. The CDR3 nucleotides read TGTGCCAGCAGCGCGAACCGGGGACTAGCGGGGGGGACCACAGATACGCAGTATTTT. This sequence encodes CASSANRGLAGGTTDTQYF.